A single sample is the source of the 20 T cell receptor beta chains below, sequenced in a study of post-analysis software for immune sequencing data. Study findings and constraints: When patients were compared with controls, four or five TRBV segments were more frequent, TRBV5-6, TRBV5-1 and TRBV20-1 among them.

Unique molecular identifiers tagged the TCR beta cDNA libraries. TCRdb fed the PCR reads into MiXCR, producing one record per CDR3 protein. The data show hundreds of thousands of distinct CDR3 sequences, 55% to 70% seen once. What these receptors recognize is not known. The specimen sequenced was blood. The receptors were sampled from a girl aged 2 to 9 with multiple sclerosis.

This clonotype was seen only a few times. The chain has TRBV29-1 and TRBJ2-5, with 8 bases identical to TRBD1. Trimming at V came to 7 bases and at J to 5 bases, leaving 18 bases not matched to a gene. The germline CDR1 and CDR2 sequences are SQVTM and ANQGSEA. The CDR3 spans 16 residues. Here the CDR3 reads CSAARTGSATGETQYF. The CDR3 DNA reads as TGCAGCGCGGCCCGGACAGGGTCGGCCACGGGGGAGACCCAGTACTTC.

V and J are TRBV2 and TRBJ2-1, with TRBD2 matching 13 bases. There are 13 residues in the CDR3. Germline CDR1 is SNHLY and CDR2 is FYNNEI. After removal of 4 bases from V and 10 bases from J, the junction contained 1 base not matched to a gene. CDR3 nucleotides: TGTGCCAGCAGTGGGACTAGCGGGAGCGAGCAGTTCTTC. Protein product: CASSGTSGSEQFF.

The rearrangement joins TRBV12-3 or TRBV12-4 to TRBJ1-1; weak D call: TRBD1 (6 bases). Trimming left V 3 bases short and J 2 bases short, with 10 bases between. The CDR3 extends over 14 amino acids. The CDR3 loop reads CASSFQGSNTEAFF. The CDR3 DNA sequence: TGTGCCAGCAGTTTTCAGGGGAGCAACACTGAAGCTTTCTTT.

The chain employs TRBV4-3 and TRBJ2-1; D call uncertain. V dropped 0 bases and J dropped 1 base, with 7 bases sitting between them. Per germline, CDR1 LGHNA and CDR2 YSLEER. The CDR3 extends over 15 amino acids. CDR3 bases: TGCGCCAGCAGCCAAGAGGGCTTTTCCTACAATGAGCAGTTCTTC. Its protein is CASSQEGFSYNEQFF.

This clonotype has just a few counts. The J gene is TRBJ2-7, the V gene TRBV7-6; D may be TRBD2 (6 bases). CDR1 is SGHVS and CDR2 is FNYEAQ in the germline V gene. V gave up 5 bases and J gave up 3 bases, with 14 bases separating them. The CDR3 has 14 residues. CDR3 in DNA: TGTGCCAGCAGCCCGCTAGAGGGAGGCTACGAGCAGTACTTC. Translated: CASSPLEGGYEQYF.

The rearrangement joins TRBV7-2 to TRBJ1-2; 7 positions agree with TRBD1. Losses at the gene ends were 4 bases for V and 0 bases for J; bases not matched to a gene: 5. Germline V gives CDR1 SGHTA, CDR2 FQGNSA. The CDR3 length is 15 residues. The CDR3 is CASSSEGAPNYGYTF. In nucleotides, the CDR3 is TGTGCCAGCAGCTCCGAGGGGGCCCCTAACTATGGCTACACCTTC.

This chain uses TRBV20-1 with TRBJ2-7; D unresolved. V dropped 0 bases and J dropped 0 bases, with 12 bases sitting between them. The CDR3 length is 15 residues. Germline-derived CDR1 and CDR2 are DFQATT and SNEGSKA (reference sequence). The CDR3 coding sequence is TGCAGTGCTAGAGATCTACAGTCCTTCTCCTACGAGCAGTACTTC. This encodes CSARDLQSFSYEQYF.

The genes are TRBV5-1 and TRBJ1-2; tentatively, D is TRBD1 (5 bases). The CDR3 has 15 amino acids. In germline, CDR1 is SGHRS, CDR2 YFSETQ. Deletions cut 0 bases from V and 5 bases from J, with 14 bases between. CDR3 protein: CASSLAAGTPYGYTF. The CDR3 DNA follows: TGCGCCAGCAGCTTGGCCGCAGGGACCCCTTATGGCTACACCTTC.

This clonotype was counted between two and nine times. The rearrangement links TRBV7-2 to TRBJ2-1; 14 nucleotides agree with TRBD2. Germline V CDR1 and CDR2: SGHTA, FQGNSA. Trimming removed 1 base from V and 0 bases from J; junction bases left unmatched: 5. The CDR3 length is 19 residues. CDR3 coding DNA: TGTGCCAGCAGCTTAGGGACTAGCGGGAGGACCCTCTCCTACAATGAGCAGTTCTTC. It codes for CASSLGTSGRTLSYNEQFF.

V is TRBV11-2 and J is TRBJ2-3; D assignment may be TRBD1 or TRBD2 (5 bases each). Trimming removed 4 bases from V and 7 bases from J, with 15 bases in between. CDR3 length: 14 amino acids. Germline CDR1 is SGHAT and CDR2 is FQNNGV. Here the CDR3 reads CASSSRDPSHTQYF. In DNA form, the CDR3 reads TGTGCCAGCAGCTCGAGGGACCCGTCTCATACGCAGTATTTT.

V and J are TRBV10-1 and TRBJ2-1; the D gene is possibly TRBD2 (6 bases). The CDR3 has 16 amino acids. In germline, CDR1 is WNHNN, CDR2 SYGVQD (reference sequence). Trimming cost V 5 bases and J 2 bases, with 16 bases left between them. CDR3 protein: CASSSIRAGPYNEQFF. The CDR3 region has the DNA TGCGCCAGCAGTTCCATTAGAGCGGGCCCCTACAATGAGCAGTTCTTC.

The chain couples TRBV10-3 to TRBJ2-3, with TRBD1 matching 7 bases. The germline gives CDR1 ENHRY, CDR2 SYGVKD. This CDR3 spans 16 amino acids. Trimming cost V 6 bases and J 9 bases; bases outside gene matches: 18. CDR3 amino acids: CAIRAGGRTQGGTQYF. CDR3 DNA: TGTGCCATCAGAGCAGGCGGAAGGACTCAAGGGGGCACGCAGTATTTT.

The chain uses TRBV3-1 and TRBJ1-3, with D hard to call. Germline CDR1 and CDR2: LGHDT and YNNKEL (reference sequence). There are 20 residues in the CDR3. Trimming stripped 4 bases from V and 2 bases from J, with 27 bases between. In nucleotides, the CDR3 is TGTGCCAGCAGCCCCCAACTCCTCGGCCCCACCCTTCCCACTGGAAACACCATATATTTT. Its protein is CASSPQLLGPTLPTGNTIYF.

The rearrangement links TRBV5-1 to TRBJ2-1; 15 positions agree with TRBD2. This CDR3 is 19 amino acids long. V was pared by 1 base and J by 8 bases, with 13 bases of the junction left unmatched. Germline assignment: CDR1 SGHRS and CDR2 YFSETQ. The CDR3 DNA follows: TGCGCCAGCAGCTTGTTCTCACTGGGACTAGCGGGAGGTAGAGATGAGCAGTTCTTC. This encodes CASSLFSLGLAGGRDEQFF.

The genes are TRBV29-1 and TRBJ1-4, with TRBD1 matching 7 bases. With V trimmed by 4 bases and J by 8 bases, 1 base remained unmatched. CDR1 is SQVTM, CDR2 ANQGSEA, per germline. This CDR3 contains 11 residues. CDR3 in amino acids: CSVVDREKLFF. The CDR3 DNA sequence: TGCAGCGTTGTGGACAGGGAAAAACTGTTTTTT.

The gene calls are TRBV12-3 or TRBV12-4 and TRBJ2-1, with D possibly matching TRBD2 (5 bases). This CDR3 is built from 14 residues. V lost 3 bases, J lost 3 bases, and 9 bases lay in between. This CDR3 reads CASSFSRDYNEQFF. In DNA form, the CDR3 reads TGTGCCAGCAGTTTTTCCCGGGACTACAATGAGCAGTTCTTC.

The chain links TRBV12-3 or TRBV12-4 to TRBJ2-6, with 16 positions matching TRBD2. J was trimmed by 2 bases and V by 5 bases; bases with no gene match: 3. The CDR3 runs 18 residues. For the CDR3, the DNA is TGTGCCAGCAGTGGGACTAGCGGGAGGGCCGCTGGGGCCAACGTCCTGACTTTC. As protein: CASSGTSGRAAGANVLTF.

The chain joins TRBV9 to TRBJ2-7, with a possible D match to TRBD2 (5 bases). Germline V gene data show CDR1 as SGDLS and CDR2 as YYNGEE. V shed 3 bases and J shed 3 bases, with 13 bases lying between them. This CDR3 is 14 amino acids long. CDR3 nucleotides: TGTGCCAGCAGCGCCGTGGGAGCCAGCTACGAGCAGTACTTC. This encodes CASSAVGASYEQYF.

The V call is TRBV2, the J call TRBJ2-3; 9 bases map to TRBD2. The CDR3 has 17 residues. CDR1 and CDR2 from the germline V gene are SNHLY and FYNNEI. With V trimmed by 4 bases and J by 1 base, 9 bases remained unmatched. The CDR3 DNA reads TGTGCCAGCAGTGGCGGGAGGGCCGCTTTGGGCACAGATACGCAGTATTTT. Protein: CASSGGRAALGTDTQYF.

The chain recombines TRBV12-3 or TRBV12-4 with TRBJ2-7; 8 bases align to TRBD1. The CDR3 has 14 residues. The J segment lost 5 bases and the V segment lost 5 bases, leaving 8 bases of the junction unmatched. The CDR3 here is CASSPRTGYDEQYF. In DNA, the CDR3 is TGTGCCAGCAGTCCCCGGACAGGGTATGACGAGCAGTACTTC.